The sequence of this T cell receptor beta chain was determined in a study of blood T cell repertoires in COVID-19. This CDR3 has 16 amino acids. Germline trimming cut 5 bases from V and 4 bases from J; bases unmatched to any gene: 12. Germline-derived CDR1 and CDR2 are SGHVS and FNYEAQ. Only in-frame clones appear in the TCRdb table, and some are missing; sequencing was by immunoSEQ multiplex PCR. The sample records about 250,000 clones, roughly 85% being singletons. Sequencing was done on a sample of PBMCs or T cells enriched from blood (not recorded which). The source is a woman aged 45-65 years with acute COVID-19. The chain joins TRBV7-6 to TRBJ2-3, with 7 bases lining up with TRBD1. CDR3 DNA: TGTGCCAGCAGCCATCCGGCCGGGACAGAACCAGATACGCAGTATTTT. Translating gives CASSHPAGTEPDTQYF.